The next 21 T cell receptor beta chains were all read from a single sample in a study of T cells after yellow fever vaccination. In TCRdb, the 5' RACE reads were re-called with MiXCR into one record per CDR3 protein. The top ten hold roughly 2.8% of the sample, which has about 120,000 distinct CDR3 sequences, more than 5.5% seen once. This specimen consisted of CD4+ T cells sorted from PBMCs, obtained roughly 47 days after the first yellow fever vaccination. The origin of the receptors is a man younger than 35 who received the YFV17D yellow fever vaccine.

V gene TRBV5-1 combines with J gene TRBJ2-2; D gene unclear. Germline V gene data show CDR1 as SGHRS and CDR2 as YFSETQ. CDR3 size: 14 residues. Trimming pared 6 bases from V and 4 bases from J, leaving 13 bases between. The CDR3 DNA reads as TGCGCCAGCATCTGGGCACCCGGCACCGGGGAGCTGTTTTTT. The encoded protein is CASIWAPGTGELFF. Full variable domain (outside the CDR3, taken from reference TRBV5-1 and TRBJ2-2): KAGVTQTPRYLIKTRGQQVTLSCSPISGHRSVSWYQQTPGQGLQFLFEYFSETQRNKGNFPGRFSGRQFSNSRSEMNVSTLELGDSALYLCASIWAPGTGELFFGEGSRLTVL.

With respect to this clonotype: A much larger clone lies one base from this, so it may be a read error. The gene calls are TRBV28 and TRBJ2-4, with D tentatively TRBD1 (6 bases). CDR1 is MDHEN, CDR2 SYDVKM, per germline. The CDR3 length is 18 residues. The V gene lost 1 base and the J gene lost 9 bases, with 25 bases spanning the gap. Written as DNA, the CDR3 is TGTGCCAGCAGTTTATTCACTCCGCGCCTACAGGGTTCGGGCATTCAGTACTTC. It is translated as CASSLFTPRLQGSGIQYF.

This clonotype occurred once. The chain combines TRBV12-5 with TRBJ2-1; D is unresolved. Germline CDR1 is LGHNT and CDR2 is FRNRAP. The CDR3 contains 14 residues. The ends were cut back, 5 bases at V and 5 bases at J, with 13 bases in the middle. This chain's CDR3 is CASGPPTIDNEQFF. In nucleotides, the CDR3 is TGTGCTAGTGGTCCCCCGACGATCGACAATGAGCAGTTCTTC.

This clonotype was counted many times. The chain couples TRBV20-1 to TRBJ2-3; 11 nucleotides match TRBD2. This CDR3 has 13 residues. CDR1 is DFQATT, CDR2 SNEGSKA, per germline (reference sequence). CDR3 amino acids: CSRLAGLTDTQYF. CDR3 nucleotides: TGCAGCAGACTAGCGGGGCTCACAGATACGCAGTATTTT.

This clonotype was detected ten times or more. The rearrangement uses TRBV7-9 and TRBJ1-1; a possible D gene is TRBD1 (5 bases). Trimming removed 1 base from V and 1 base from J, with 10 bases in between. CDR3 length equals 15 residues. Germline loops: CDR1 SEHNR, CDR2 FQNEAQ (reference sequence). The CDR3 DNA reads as TGTGCCAGCAGCTTAGGCAGGGAAAGGAACACTGAAGCTTTCTTT. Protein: CASSLGRERNTEAFF. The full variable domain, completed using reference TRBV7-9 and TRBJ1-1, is DTGVSQNPRHKITKRGQNVTFRCDPISEHNRLYWYRQTLGQGPEFLTYFQNEAQLEKSRLLSDRFSAERPKGSFSTLEIQRTEQGDSAMYLCASSLGRERNTEAFFGQGTRLTVV.

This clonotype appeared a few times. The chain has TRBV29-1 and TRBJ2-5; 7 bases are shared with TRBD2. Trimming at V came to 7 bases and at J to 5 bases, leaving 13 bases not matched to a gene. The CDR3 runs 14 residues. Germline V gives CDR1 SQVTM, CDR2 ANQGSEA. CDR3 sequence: CSGTTSTQGETQYF. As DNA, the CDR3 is TGCAGCGGTACGACTAGCACCCAAGGGGAGACCCAGTACTTC.

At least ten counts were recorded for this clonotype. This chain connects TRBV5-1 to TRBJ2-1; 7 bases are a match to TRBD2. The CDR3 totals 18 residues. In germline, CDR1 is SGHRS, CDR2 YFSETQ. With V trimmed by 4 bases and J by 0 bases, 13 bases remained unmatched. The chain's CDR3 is CASSLNRAGGSSYNEQFF. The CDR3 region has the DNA TGCGCCAGCAGCCTAAACCGGGCCGGCGGGAGCTCCTACAATGAGCAGTTCTTC. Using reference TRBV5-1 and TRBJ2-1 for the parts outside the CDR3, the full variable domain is KAGVTQTPRYLIKTRGQQVTLSCSPISGHRSVSWYQQTPGQGLQFLFEYFSETQRNKGNFPGRFSGRQFSNSRSEMNVSTLELGDSALYLCASSLNRAGGSSYNEQFFGPGTRLTVL.

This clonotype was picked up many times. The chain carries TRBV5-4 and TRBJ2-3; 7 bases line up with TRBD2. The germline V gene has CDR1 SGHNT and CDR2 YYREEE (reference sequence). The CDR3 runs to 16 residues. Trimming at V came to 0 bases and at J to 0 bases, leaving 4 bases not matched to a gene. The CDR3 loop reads CASSLGSGVSTDTQYF. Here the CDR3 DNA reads TGTGCCAGCAGCTTGGGGAGCGGGGTCAGCACAGATACGCAGTATTTT. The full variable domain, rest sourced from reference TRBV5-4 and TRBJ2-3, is ETGVTQSPTHLIKTRGQQVTLRCSSQSGHNTVSWYQQALGQGPQFIFQYYREEENGRGNFPPRFSGLQFPNYSSELNVNALELDDSALYLCASSLGSGVSTDTQYFGPGTRLTVL.

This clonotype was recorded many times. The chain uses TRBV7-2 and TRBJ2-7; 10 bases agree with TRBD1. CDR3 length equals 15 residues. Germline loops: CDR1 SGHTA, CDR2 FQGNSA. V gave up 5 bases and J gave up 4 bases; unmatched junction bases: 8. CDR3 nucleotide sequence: TGTGCCAGCAGCCAGCGAGACAGGGGGCAATACGAGCAGTACTTC. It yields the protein CASSQRDRGQYEQYF.

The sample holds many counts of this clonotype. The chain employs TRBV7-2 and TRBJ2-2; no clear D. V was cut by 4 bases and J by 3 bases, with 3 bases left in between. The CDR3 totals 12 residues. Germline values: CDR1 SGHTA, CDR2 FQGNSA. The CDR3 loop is CASSYYTGELFF. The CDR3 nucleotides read TGTGCCAGCAGCTATTACACCGGGGAGCTGTTTTTT.

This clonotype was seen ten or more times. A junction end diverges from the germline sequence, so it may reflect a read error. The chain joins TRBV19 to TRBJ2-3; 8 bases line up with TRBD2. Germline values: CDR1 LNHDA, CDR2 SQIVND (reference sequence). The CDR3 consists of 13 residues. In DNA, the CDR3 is TGTGCCAGTAGTACCCTTGAGCGGGGGCATGGACATTTT. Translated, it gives CASSTLERGHGHF.

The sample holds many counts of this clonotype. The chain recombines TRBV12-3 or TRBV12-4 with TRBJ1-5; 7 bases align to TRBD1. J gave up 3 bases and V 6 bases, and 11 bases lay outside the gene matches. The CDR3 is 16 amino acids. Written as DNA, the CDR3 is TGTGCCAGCAGCCTAGGGACAGTGACTCTCAATCAGCCCCAGCATTTT. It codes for CASSLGTVTLNQPQHF.

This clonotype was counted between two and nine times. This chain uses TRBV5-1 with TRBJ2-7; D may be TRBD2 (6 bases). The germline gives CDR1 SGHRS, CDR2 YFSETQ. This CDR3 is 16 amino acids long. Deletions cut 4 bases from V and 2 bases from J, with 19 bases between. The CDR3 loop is CASSAEGGATTYEQYF. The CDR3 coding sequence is TGCGCCAGCAGCGCGGAGGGCGGGGCGACTACCTACGAGCAGTACTTC.

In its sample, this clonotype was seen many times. CDR3 amino acids: CASSLMGSQDIQYF. In DNA form, the CDR3 reads TGTGCCAGCAGCTTAATGGGCAGTCAGGACATTCAGTACTTC. This sequence joins TRBV7-3 and TRBJ2-4, with D uncertain. CDR1 and CDR2 (germline): SGHTA, FQGTGA. V gave up 1 base and J gave up 8 bases, with 12 bases separating them. The CDR3 length is 14 residues. Full variable domain (outside the CDR3, taken from reference TRBV7-3 and TRBJ2-4): GAGVSQTPSNKVTEKGKYVELRCDPISGHTALYWYRQSLGQGPEFLIYFQGTGAADDSGLPNDRFFAVRPEGSVSTLKIQRTERGDSAVYLCASSLMGSQDIQYFGAGTRLSVL.

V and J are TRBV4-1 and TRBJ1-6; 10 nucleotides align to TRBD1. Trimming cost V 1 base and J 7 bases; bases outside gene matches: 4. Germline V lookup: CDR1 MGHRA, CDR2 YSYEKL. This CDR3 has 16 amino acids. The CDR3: CASSQGPGQGNSPLHF. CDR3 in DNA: TGCGCCAGCAGCCAAGGGCCGGGACAGGGGAATTCACCCCTCCACTTT.

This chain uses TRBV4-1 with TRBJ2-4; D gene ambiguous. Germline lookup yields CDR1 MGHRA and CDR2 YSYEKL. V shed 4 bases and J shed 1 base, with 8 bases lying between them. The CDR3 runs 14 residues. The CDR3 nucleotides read TGCGCCAGCAGCCCAGTGGGCGCCAAAAACATTCAGTACTTC. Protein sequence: CASSPVGAKNIQYF.

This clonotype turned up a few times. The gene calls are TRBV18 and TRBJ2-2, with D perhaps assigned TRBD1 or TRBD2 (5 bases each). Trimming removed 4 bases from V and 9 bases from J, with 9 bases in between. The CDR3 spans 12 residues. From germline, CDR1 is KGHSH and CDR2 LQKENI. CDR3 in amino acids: CASSRRDRELFF. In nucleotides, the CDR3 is TGTGCCAGCTCACGCAGGGACCGGGAGCTGTTTTTT.

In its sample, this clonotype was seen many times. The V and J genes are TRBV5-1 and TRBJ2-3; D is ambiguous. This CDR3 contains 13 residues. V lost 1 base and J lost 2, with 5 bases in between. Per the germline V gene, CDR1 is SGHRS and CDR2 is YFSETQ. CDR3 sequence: CASSLKITDTQYF. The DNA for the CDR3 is TGCGCCAGCAGCTTGAAGATCACAGATACGCAGTATTTT. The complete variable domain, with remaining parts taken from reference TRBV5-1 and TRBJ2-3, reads KAGVTQTPRYLIKTRGQQVTLSCSPISGHRSVSWYQQTPGQGLQFLFEYFSETQRNKGNFPGRFSGRQFSNSRSEMNVSTLELGDSALYLCASSLKITDTQYFGPGTRLTVL.

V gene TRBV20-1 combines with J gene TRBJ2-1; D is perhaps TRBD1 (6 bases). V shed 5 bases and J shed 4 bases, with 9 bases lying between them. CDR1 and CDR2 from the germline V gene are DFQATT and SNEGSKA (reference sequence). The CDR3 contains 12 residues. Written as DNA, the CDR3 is TGCAGTGCTTCGGACAGTTACAATGAGCAGTTCTTC. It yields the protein CSASDSYNEQFF.

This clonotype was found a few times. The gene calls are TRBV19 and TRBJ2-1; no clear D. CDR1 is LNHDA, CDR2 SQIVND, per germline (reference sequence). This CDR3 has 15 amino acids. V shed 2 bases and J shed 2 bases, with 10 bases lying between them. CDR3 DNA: TGTGCCAGTAGTATAAGGCTAGTCGCCTACAATGAGCAGTTCTTC. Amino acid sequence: CASSIRLVAYNEQFF.

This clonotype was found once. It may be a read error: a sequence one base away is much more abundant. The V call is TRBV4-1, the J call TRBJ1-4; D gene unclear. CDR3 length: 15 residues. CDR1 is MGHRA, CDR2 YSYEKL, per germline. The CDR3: CASSQDGKTTEKLFF. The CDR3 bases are TGCGCCAGCAGCCAAGATGGGAAGACTACTGAAAAACTGTTTTTT.